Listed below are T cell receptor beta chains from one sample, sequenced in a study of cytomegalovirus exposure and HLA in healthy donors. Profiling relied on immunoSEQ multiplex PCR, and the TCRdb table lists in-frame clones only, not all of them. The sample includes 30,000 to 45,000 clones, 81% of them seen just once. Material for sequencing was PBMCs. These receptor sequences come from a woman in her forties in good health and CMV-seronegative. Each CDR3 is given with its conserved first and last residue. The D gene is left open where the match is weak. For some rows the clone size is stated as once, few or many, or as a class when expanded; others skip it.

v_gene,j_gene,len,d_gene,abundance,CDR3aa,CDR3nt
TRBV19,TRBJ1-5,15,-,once,CASKWDIHRNQPQHF,TGTGCCAGTAAATGGGACATCCATCGCAATCAGCCCCAGCATTTT
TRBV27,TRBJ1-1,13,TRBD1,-,CASRDGTAVEAFF,TGTGCCAGTAGAGACGGGACAGCGGTCGAAGCTTTCTTT
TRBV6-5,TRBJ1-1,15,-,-,CASSSQAGLGTEAFF,TGTGCCAGCAGTTCCCAAGCGGGGTTGGGCACTGAAGCTTTCTTT
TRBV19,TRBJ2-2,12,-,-,CASHRQAGELFF,TGTGCCAGTCACAGACAGGCCGGGGAGCTGTTTTTT
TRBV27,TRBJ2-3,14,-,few,CASSFVPSTDTQYF,TGTGCCAGCAGTTTCGTCCCTAGCACAGATACGCAGTATTTT
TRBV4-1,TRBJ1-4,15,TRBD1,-,CASRARQGSNEKLFF,TGCGCCAGCAGGGCCAGACAGGGATCTAATGAAAAACTGTTTTTT
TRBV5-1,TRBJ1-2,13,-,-,CASSLSGPEGYTF,TGCGCCAGCAGCTTGTCAGGGCCCGAGGGCTACACCTTC
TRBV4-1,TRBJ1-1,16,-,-,CASSQDQARYNTEAFF,TGCGCCAGCAGCCAAGATCAGGCCAGATACAACACTGAAGCTTTCTTT
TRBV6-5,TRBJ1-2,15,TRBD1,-,CASASRDRGYYGYTF,TGTGCCAGCGCAAGCCGGGACAGGGGATACTATGGCTACACCTTC
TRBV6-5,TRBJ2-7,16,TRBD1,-,CASSYAETGGRYEQYF,TGTGCCAGCAGTTACGCAGAGACAGGGGGTCGGTACGAGCAGTACTTC
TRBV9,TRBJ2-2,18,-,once,CASSDPGAGADGTGELFF,TGTGCCAGCAGCGACCCAGGGGCAGGGGCCGACGGCACCGGGGAGCTGTTTTTT
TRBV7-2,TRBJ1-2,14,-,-,CASSQNQGSYGYTF,TGTGCCAGCAGCCAAAATCAGGGTAGCTATGGCTACACCTTC
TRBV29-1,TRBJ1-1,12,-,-,CSATSKNTEAFF,TGCAGCGCCACTAGTAAGAACACTGAAGCTTTCTTT
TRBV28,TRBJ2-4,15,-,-,CASTPSQGTKNIQYF,TGTGCCAGCACCCCGTCCCAGGGAACCAAAAACATTCAGTACTTC
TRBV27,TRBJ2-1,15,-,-,CASSPPGPVYNEQFF,TGTGCCAGCAGTCCCCCTGGGCCAGTCTACAATGAGCAGTTCTTC
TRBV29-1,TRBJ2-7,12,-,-,CSVEGGRHEQYF,TGCAGCGTTGAGGGGGGTAGGCACGAGCAGTACTTC
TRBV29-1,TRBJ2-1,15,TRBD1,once,CSVDGTGGSYNEQFF,TGCAGCGTGGACGGGACAGGGGGCTCCTACAATGAGCAGTTCTTC
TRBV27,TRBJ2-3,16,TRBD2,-,CASRDRLAGRTDTQYF,TGTGCCAGCAGAGATAGACTAGCGGGGCGGACAGATACGCAGTATTTT
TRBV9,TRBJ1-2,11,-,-,CASSALGGYTF,TGTGCCAGCAGCGCCCTCGGGGGCTACACCTTC
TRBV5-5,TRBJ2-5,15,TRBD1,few,CASSSTGGQRETQYF,TGTGCCAGCAGTTCAACAGGGGGCCAGAGGGAGACCCAGTACTTC
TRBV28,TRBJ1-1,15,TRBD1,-,CASSSPRGSSFGAFF,TGTGCCAGCAGTTCCCCCAGGGGGAGTTCCTTCGGAGCTTTCTTT
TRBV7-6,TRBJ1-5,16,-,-,CASSSGPHRGNQPQHF,TGTGCCAGCAGCTCAGGGCCCCACCGGGGCAATCAGCCCCAGCATTTT
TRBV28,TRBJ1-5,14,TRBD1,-,CASSFWTGGQPQHF,TGTGCCAGCAGTTTCTGGACAGGGGGGCAGCCCCAGCATTTT
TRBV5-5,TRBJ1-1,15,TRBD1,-,CASSLARQGVTEAFF,TGTGCCAGCAGCTTGGCCAGACAGGGTGTGACTGAAGCTTTCTTT
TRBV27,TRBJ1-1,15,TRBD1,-,CASRSGGAGNTEAFF,TGTGCCAGCAGGTCAGGGGGCGCGGGGAACACTGAAGCTTTCTTT
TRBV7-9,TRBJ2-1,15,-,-,CASSLEAGAPHEQFF,TGTGCCAGCAGCTTAGAGGCGGGGGCCCCCCATGAGCAGTTCTTC
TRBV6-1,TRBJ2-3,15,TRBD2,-,CASSKLAVRTDTQYF,TGTGCCAGCAGTAAACTAGCGGTGCGCACAGATACGCAGTATTTT
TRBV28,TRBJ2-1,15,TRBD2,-,CASRPGGAGYNEQFF,TGTGCCAGCAGACCCGGGGGGGCTGGCTACAATGAGCAGTTCTTC
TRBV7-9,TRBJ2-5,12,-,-,CASSFYGETQYF,TGTGCCAGCAGCTTTTACGGGGAGACCCAGTACTTC
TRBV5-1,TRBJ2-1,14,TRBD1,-,CASSFQGDSNEQFF,TGCGCCAGCAGCTTTCAGGGGGATTCAAATGAGCAGTTCTTC
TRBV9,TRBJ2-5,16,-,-,CASSPLVGGAPETQYF,TGTGCCAGCAGCCCCCTTGTTGGGGGGGCCCCGGAGACCCAGTACTTC
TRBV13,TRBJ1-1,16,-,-,CASSLDGGRPNTEAFF,TGTGCCAGCAGCTTAGACGGGGGGCGGCCGAACACTGAAGCTTTCTTT
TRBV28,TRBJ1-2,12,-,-,CASSQANYGYTF,TGTGCCAGCAGCCAGGCTAACTATGGCTACACCTTC
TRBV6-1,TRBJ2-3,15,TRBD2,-,CASSGAGGQADTQYF,TGTGCCAGCAGTGGAGCGGGGGGGCAGGCAGATACGCAGTATTTT
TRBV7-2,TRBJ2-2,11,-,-,CAGGRTGELFF,TGTGCCGGAGGACGGACCGGGGAGCTGTTTTTT
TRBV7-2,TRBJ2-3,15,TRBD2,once,CASSLFSGGADTQYF,TGTGCCAGCAGCTTATTTAGCGGGGGGGCAGATACGCAGTATTTT
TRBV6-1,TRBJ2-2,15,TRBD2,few,CASRRGGDHTGELFF,TGTGCCAGCAGACGGGGAGGGGACCACACCGGGGAGCTGTTTTTT
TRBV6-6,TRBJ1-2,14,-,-,CASSYEGVGYGYTF,TGTGCCAGCAGTTACGAGGGGGTCGGCTATGGCTACACCTTC
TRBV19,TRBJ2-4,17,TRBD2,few,CASSIVLSSGGAGIQYF,TGTGCCAGTAGTATAGTGTTGAGTAGCGGGGGGGCGGGCATTCAGTACTTC
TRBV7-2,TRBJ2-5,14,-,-,CASSLDRVGETQYF,TGTGCCAGCAGCTTAGACAGGGTGGGGGAGACCCAGTACTTC
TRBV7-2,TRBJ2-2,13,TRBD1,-,CASRTGGRGELFF,TGTGCCAGCAGGACAGGGGGCCGGGGGGAGCTGTTTTTT
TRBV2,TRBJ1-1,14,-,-,CASSAPGQNTEAFF,TGTGCCAGCAGTGCACCCGGACAAAACACTGAAGCTTTCTTT
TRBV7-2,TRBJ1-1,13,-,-,CASSSTVNTEAFF,TGTGCCAGCAGCTCCACGGTGAACACTGAAGCTTTCTTT
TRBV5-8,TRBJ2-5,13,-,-,CASSRGPGETQYF,TGTGCCAGCAGCCGAGGGCCGGGGGAGACCCAGTACTTC
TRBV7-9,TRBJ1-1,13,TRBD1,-,CASLDRLNTEAFF,TGTGCCAGCCTGGACAGGCTGAACACTGAAGCTTTCTTT
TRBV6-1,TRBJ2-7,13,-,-,CAVSVVVSYEQYF,TGTGCCGTATCGGTGGTAGTCTCCTACGAGCAGTACTTC
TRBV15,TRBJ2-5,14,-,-,CATSRGGDQETQYF,TGTGCCACCAGCAGAGGGGGGGACCAAGAGACCCAGTACTTC
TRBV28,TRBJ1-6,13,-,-,CASRGEWNSPLHF,TGTGCCAGCCGGGGGGAATGGAATTCACCCCTCCACTTT
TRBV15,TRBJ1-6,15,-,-,CATSREGQARAPLHF,TGTGCCACCAGCAGGGAGGGGCAGGCCCGGGCACCCCTCCACTTT
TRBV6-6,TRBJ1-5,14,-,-,CASSYSSVDQPQHF,TGTGCCAGCAGTTACTCCTCGGTCGATCAGCCCCAGCATTTT
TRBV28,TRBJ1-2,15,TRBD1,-,CASSSPGTGRYGYTF,TGTGCCAGCAGTTCCCCCGGGACAGGAAGATATGGCTACACCTTC
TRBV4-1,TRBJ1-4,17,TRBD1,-,CASSQLTSGGTNEKLFF,TGCGCCAGCAGCCAATTGACCTCAGGGGGCACTAATGAAAAACTGTTTTTT
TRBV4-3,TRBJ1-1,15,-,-,CASSQGIGGISEAFF,TGCGCCAGCAGCCAAGGCATTGGGGGGATTTCTGAAGCTTTCTTT
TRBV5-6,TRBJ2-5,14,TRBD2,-,CASSSGLAPETQYF,TGTGCCAGCAGTTCGGGACTAGCCCCAGAGACCCAGTACTTC